This TCR beta chain was retrieved from a study of blood T cells in healthy people across ages (dated by TCRdb to the mid-2010s). A note on the overall study: In model experiments, template switching captured about one uniquely barcoded TCR beta cDNA molecule for every two T cells. The donors were split into four age groups: young (average around 16 years), middle-aged (39), aged (62) and long-lived (roughly 80). Two additional independent replicas of 1 million unique cDNA reads from the same blood draw were analyzed for two donors (one aged 18 to 30 and one aged 80 or older). To avoid experimental bias, donors of different ages were distributed randomly across sequencing lanes. Using deep sequencing normalized with unique cDNA molecular identifiers, the study measured how TCR beta repertoire diversity changes with age. The paper as a whole reports these results and caveats: Estimates of total diversity based on one million sequenced T cells were considered lower bounds and underestimates. A strong correlation was found between observed TCR beta diversity and the percentage of naive T cells measured by flow cytometry. Since profiling was done on bulk unsorted PBMCs, naive and antigen-experienced compartments could not be conclusively compared. As age increased, observed TCR beta diversity per million T cells dropped in a roughly linear way, and a significant reduction was already evident by age 40. The long-lived group showed more naive CD4+ T cells, fewer expanded clones and increased TCR diversity than the aged group, suggesting age selection. Because the CMV infection status of the donors was unknown, age-related changes in expanded clonotypes may potentially have been confounded.

The CDR3 sequence holds 14 residues, the cysteine and phenylalanine included. This entry keeps only the CDR3 DNA: 42 bases, framed from base 1. CDR1 SGHTA and CDR2 FQGNSA were looked up in the germline V gene. V trim: 4 bases; J trim: 6 bases; unmatched bases: 7. As concerns this clonotype: The antigen it recognizes is unknown. Base qualities are missing; no much larger clone stands one base away.

The library relied on 5' RACE. The instrument was an Illumina HiSeq 2500. A second PCR of about 7 to 12 cycles was run with a J-beta primer mix and a sample-barcoded 5' primer. Each TCR beta cDNA molecule received a unique molecular identifier from a template-switch 5' adaptor carrying 12 random nucleotides. Each sample yielded at least 3 million CDR3-containing paired-end reads. First-strand cDNA was synthesized from all RNA with the Mint cDNA synthesis kit, primed by a TRBC-specific oligonucleotide. Following uracil-DNA glycosylase treatment, all cDNA underwent a first 18-cycle PCR with the universal primers M1SS and BC2_uni_R. From the authors' description of their analysis: For normalization, 1 million high-quality reads, each with a distinct molecular identifier, were randomly selected from each sample. Reads sharing molecular identifiers were discarded rather than binned into consensus sequences. MiTCR, run with a Q25 quality threshold and the strictest error-elimination algorithm, handled CDR3 identification, clonotype clustering and error correction. A nonparametric unseen species model with Euler transformation was used to estimate lower-bound total TCR beta diversity. TCRdb reworked the public reads: Q25 trimming with fastp, MiXCR clone assembly, productive beta chains retained. One record per CDR3 amino acid sequence lists the most common genes and DNA. The V and J calls were not made by the authors but by TCRdb's processing. The sample has approximately 350,000 distinct CDR3 sequences on record, 52% of them singletons. Around 49% of the sample is taken by the ten largest.

The 39 donors, aged about 6 to 95 years, were systemically healthy Caucasian individuals from Russia. Roughly 11 milliliters of peripheral blood were drawn from each donor into EDTA-treated Vacutainer tubes. Ficoll-Paque density-gradient centrifugation was used to isolate PBMCs, with at least 7 million per sample. Total RNA, at least 6 micrograms per sample, was extracted from PBMCs with Trizol reagent. The percentages of naive CD45RAhigh/CD27high T cells were determined by flow cytometry on a PBMC aliquot from every donor. The V and J segments used are TRBV7-2 and TRBJ2-3, and TRBD1 aligns with 7 junction nucleotides. Sequenced sample: blood. The TCR comes from a man in his sixties in good health. For the CDR3, the sequence is CASSSTGFEDTQYF. The sequenced DNA is TGTGCCAGCAGCTCGACAGGGTTTGAGGATACGCAGTATTTT.